The sequence of this T cell receptor beta chain was determined in a study of monozygotic twins with inflammatory bowel disease. Each TCR library used 3500 ng of total RNA. Each of TCRalpha and TCRbeta cDNA went through two nested PCRs, lasting around 15 and 9 cycles. From its re-call of the 5' RACE reads, TCRdb lists each CDR3 protein once, without DNA. This repertoire includes over 110,000 distinct CDR3 sequences. This CDR3 contains 11 residues. Germline V gene data show CDR1 as SQVTM and CDR2 as ANQGSEA. The sequence derives from a human donor with ulcerative colitis or Crohn's disease, or a healthy co-twin of an affected twin (not recorded which). The chain combines TRBV29-1 with TRBJ1-2; TCRdb's D call, TRBD1, is unchecked because there is no DNA. Sequencing was done on a sample of blood. This CDR3 reads CSALQGHGYTF.